A single sample is the source of the 21 T cell receptor beta chains below, sequenced in a study of blood T cell repertoires in COVID-19. This table comes from immunoSEQ multiplex PCR, and its TCRdb copy is limited to in-frame clones, with some not included. The sample yields about 220,000 clones, 82% seen once. What was sequenced was peripheral blood. These receptors all stem from a woman over 75 with acute or convalescent COVID-19.

V is TRBV27 and J is TRBJ1-4; 10 positions agree with TRBD1. V lost 6 bases to trimming and J lost 5 bases; unmatched junction nucleotides: 9. CDR3 length equals 16 residues. Germline V CDR1 and CDR2: MNHEY, SMNVEV (reference sequence). In DNA, the CDR3 is TGTGCCAGCAGCCCCGGGACAGGGGACCCGAATGAAAAACTGTTTTTT. Encoded protein: CASSPGTGDPNEKLFF.

This clone appeared once. The chain joins TRBV2 to TRBJ1-1; 8 nucleotides align to TRBD1. The CDR3 spans 17 residues. V lost 5 bases to trimming and J lost 6 bases; unmatched junction nucleotides: 17. Germline CDR1 SNHLY, CDR2 FYNNEI. CDR3 DNA sequence: TGTGCCAGCAGTTTCAGGGGGCCCAGCAGGTTAAATCCTGAAGCTTTCTTT. Amino acid sequence: CASSFRGPSRLNPEAFF.

This rearrangement joins TRBV5-1 to TRBJ1-1; 7 bases agree with TRBD1. J was trimmed by 5 bases and V by 3 bases; bases with no gene match: 10. Germline V CDR1 and CDR2: SGHRS, YFSETQ. The CDR3 has 15 amino acids. The DNA for the CDR3 is TGCGCCAGCAGCTCGCGGACAGGTCCGGGAACTGAAGCTTTCTTT. Protein product: CASSSRTGPGTEAFF. Filled out from reference TRBV5-1 and TRBJ1-1, the complete variable domain reads KAGVTQTPRYLIKTRGQQVTLSCSPISGHRSVSWYQQTPGQGLQFLFEYFSETQRNKGNFPGRFSGRQFSNSRSEMNVSTLELGDSALYLCASSSRTGPGTEAFFGQGTRLTVV.

V is TRBV28 and J is TRBJ2-6, with a weak D call TRBD2 (7 bases). Trimming stripped 6 bases from V and 0 bases from J, with 18 bases between. This CDR3 region has 18 residues. Germline CDR1 MDHEN, CDR2 SYDVKM. The CDR3 spells CASRIGGGAHSGANVLTF. CDR3 nucleotides: TGTGCCAGCAGGATAGGAGGGGGGGCCCACTCTGGGGCCAACGTCCTGACTTTC.

V gene TRBV7-9 combines with J gene TRBJ1-2; tentatively, D is TRBD1 (6 bases). From germline, CDR1 is SEHNR and CDR2 FQNEAQ (reference sequence). The CDR3 runs to 15 residues. Trimming cost V 4 bases and J 2 bases, with 14 bases left between them. CDR3 sequence (DNA): TGTGCCAGCAGCTCGCAGACAGGACCAAACTATGGCTACACCTTC. This codes for CASSSQTGPNYGYTF. Full variable domain (remainder filled in from reference TRBV7-9 and TRBJ1-2): DTGVSQNPRHKITKRGQNVTFRCDPISEHNRLYWYRQTLGQGPEFLTYFQNEAQLEKSRLLSDRFSAERPKGSFSTLEIQRTEQGDSAMYLCASSSQTGPNYGYTFGSGTRLTVV.

The chain combines TRBV6-4 with TRBJ2-3, with 10 nucleotides matching TRBD2. The germline V gene encodes CDR1 MRHNA and CDR2 SNTAGT. Losses at the gene ends were 5 bases for V and 5 bases for J; bases not matched to a gene: 7. This CDR3 comprises 15 residues. The CDR3 region has the DNA TGTGCCAGCAGTCTAGCGGGGGCCAAGGGAGATACGCAGTATTTT. Translated: CASSLAGAKGDTQYF.

This rearrangement joins TRBV15 to TRBJ1-4; D not resolved. V gave up 8 bases and J gave up 7 bases, with 20 bases separating them. This CDR3 spans 15 amino acids. Germline V gives CDR1 LNHNV, CDR2 YYDKDF (reference sequence). CDR3 residues: CATASSDLRGEKLFF. The CDR3 nucleotides are TGTGCCACCGCCAGCTCCGACCTAAGAGGTGAAAAACTGTTTTTT.

This rearrangement joins TRBV6-5 to TRBJ1-1, with D possibly being TRBD1 (6 bases). CDR3 size: 14 residues. The germline gives CDR1 MNHEY, CDR2 SVGAGI. The V gene lost 6 bases and the J gene lost 4 bases, with 15 bases spanning the gap. CDR3 residues: CASRPTGYATEAFF. Here the CDR3 DNA reads TGTGCCAGCAGACCCACAGGGTATGCCACTGAAGCTTTCTTT.

This clone was seen just once. The rearrangement uses TRBV7-2 and TRBJ2-5; 8 bases match TRBD1. CDR1 and CDR2 from the germline V gene are SGHTA and FQGNSA. V was pared by 5 bases and J by 4 bases, with 3 bases of the junction left unmatched. The CDR3 runs to 13 residues. In nucleotides, the CDR3 is TGTGCCAGCAGCATGGACAGGGTAGAGACCCAGTACTTC. Its translation: CASSMDRVETQYF.

A few counts support this clone. This chain joins TRBV30 and TRBJ2-7; D may be TRBD1 (5 bases). Germline-derived CDR1 and CDR2 are GTSNPN and SVGIG (reference sequence). The CDR3 runs to 13 residues. The V end was cut by 3 bases, the J end by 8 bases, with 17 bases between. The CDR3 protein is CAWRLGRDRKQYF. The CDR3 nucleotides are TGTGCCTGGAGGTTGGGGCGCGATAGAAAGCAGTACTTC. The full variable domain, its missing parts supplied by reference TRBV30 and TRBJ2-7, is SQTIHQWPATLVQPVGSPLSLECTVEGTSNPNLYWYRQAAGRGLQLLFYSVGIGQISSEVPQNLSASRPQDRQFILSSKKLLLSDSGFYLCAWRLGRDRKQYFGPGTRLTVT.

The chain uses TRBV12-5 and TRBJ2-7, with 11 bases aligning to TRBD1. With 6 bases clipped from V and 3 bases from J, the junction kept 4 bases outside the gene matches. The CDR3 is 14 residues long. Germline CDR1 LGHNT, CDR2 FRNRAP. The CDR3 loop is CASGPGTGGYEQYF. The CDR3 DNA reads as TGTGCTAGTGGCCCCGGGACAGGGGGCTACGAGCAGTACTTC.

The V gene is TRBV5-4, the J gene TRBJ2-7, with 10 bases aligning to TRBD1. This CDR3 is built from 15 residues. Losses at the gene ends were 4 bases for V and 2 bases for J; bases not matched to a gene: 6. Germline V CDR1 and CDR2: SGHNT, YYREEE (reference sequence). Here the CDR3 DNA reads TGTGCCAGCAGCCCCTCCGGGACAGGGGCCTACGAGCAGTACTTC. Protein product: CASSPSGTGAYEQYF.

The chain uses TRBV6-6 and TRBJ1-1; unclear D gene. This CDR3 is 13 amino acids long. The V gene lost 2 bases and the J gene lost 4 bases, with 8 bases spanning the gap. Germline V gene lookup returns CDR1 MNHNY and CDR2 SVGAGI (reference sequence). The CDR3 region is CASSYPTGTEAFF. The CDR3 DNA reads TGTGCCAGCAGTTACCCTACGGGCACTGAAGCTTTCTTT.

The CDR3 is CASSQGETQETQYF. The DNA of the CDR3 is TGTGCCAGCAGCCAGGGGGAGACACAAGAGACCCAGTACTTC. The chain recombines TRBV7-2 with TRBJ2-5; 7 bases agree with TRBD1. CDR1 SGHTA and CDR2 FQGNSA come from the germline V gene. The ends lost 5 bases at V and 2 bases at J; junction bases unmatched: 5. The CDR3 is made up of 14 amino acids. The full variable domain, its missing parts supplied by reference TRBV7-2 and TRBJ2-5, is GAGVSQSPSNKVTEKGKDVELRCDPISGHTALYWYRQSLGQGLEFLIYFQGNSAPDKSGLPSDRFSAERTGGSVSTLTIQRTQQEDSAVYLCASSQGETQETQYFGPGTRLLVL.

The chain links TRBV3-1 (or the pseudogene TRBV3-2) to TRBJ1-6, with D uncertain. The CDR3 is 13 amino acids. V gave up 5 bases and J gave up 9 bases, with 11 bases separating them. From germline, CDR1 is LGHDT and CDR2 YNNKEL (reference sequence). The CDR3 loop is CASSAAITSPLHF. The CDR3 DNA reads TGTGCCAGCAGCGCGGCGATCACTTCACCCCTCCACTTT.

The V gene is TRBV5-6, the J gene TRBJ1-6; no definite D call. Per the germline V gene, CDR1 is SGHDT and CDR2 is YYEEEE. The CDR3 totals 16 residues. The V gene lost 4 bases and the J gene lost 0 bases, with 11 bases spanning the gap. Here the CDR3 reads CASSLTPSSYNSPLHF. The CDR3 region has the DNA TGTGCCAGCAGCCTGACACCAAGCTCCTATAATTCACCCCTCCACTTT.

This clone was detected once. The rearrangement joins TRBV7-2 to TRBJ2-5; 7 positions agree with TRBD2. Unmatched junction bases numbered 2, after V lost 3 bases and J lost 4 bases. CDR1 is SGHTA, CDR2 FQGNSA, per germline. The CDR3 consists of 13 residues. The CDR3 DNA sequence: TGTGCCAGCAGCTTCGCGGGGGTAGAGACCCAGTACTTC. As protein: CASSFAGVETQYF.

This chain joins TRBV15 and TRBJ2-2; D not resolved. This CDR3 contains 16 residues. With 0 bases removed from V and 1 base from J, the gap between germline ends came to 9 bases. In germline, CDR1 is LNHNV, CDR2 YYDKDF (reference sequence). This chain's CDR3 is CATSRELGRNTGELFF. CDR3 DNA sequence: TGTGCCACCAGCAGAGAGCTGGGCAGGAACACCGGGGAGCTGTTTTTT.

The chain carries TRBV28 and TRBJ1-3, with 11 positions matching TRBD1. With 6 bases clipped from V and 4 bases from J, the junction kept 17 bases outside the gene matches. The CDR3 has 19 amino acids. Per the germline V gene, CDR1 is MDHEN and CDR2 is SYDVKM. Written as DNA, the CDR3 is TGTGCCAGCAGCCCGCCCGGGACAGGGGGATCACGGATGGGAAACACCATATATTTT. Translation gives CASSPPGTGGSRMGNTIYF.

The rearrangement joins TRBV28 to TRBJ1-4, with TRBD1 matching over 9 bases. CDR3 length equals 16 residues. Looked up from germline, CDR1 is MDHEN and CDR2 is SYDVKM. J gave up 0 bases and V 8 bases, and 7 bases lay outside the gene matches. The CDR3, as DNA: TGTGCCAGCGGGGGGACAGGGTACACAACTAATGAAAAACTGTTTTTT. It translates to CASGGTGYTTNEKLFF.

The J gene is TRBJ1-4, the V gene TRBV28, with D unclear. Germline lookup yields CDR1 MDHEN and CDR2 SYDVKM. V lost 1 base, J lost 4 bases, and 7 bases lay in between. The CDR3 totals 14 residues. CDR3: CASSLSGNNEKLFF. The CDR3 DNA follows: TGTGCCAGCAGTTTATCCGGTAATAATGAAAAACTGTTTTTT. Filled out from reference TRBV28 and TRBJ1-4, the complete variable domain reads DVKVTQSSRYLVKRTGEKVFLECVQDMDHENMFWYRQDPGLGLRLIYFSYDVKMKEKGDIPEGYSVSREKKERFSLILESASTNQTSMYLCASSLSGNNEKLFFGSGTQLSVL.